These T cell receptor beta chains were read from a single sample in a study of early T cells in non-severe SARS-CoV-2 infection. TCRdb reprocessed the 5' RACE reads with MiXCR, giving one entry per CDR3 protein. The sample lists about 56,000 distinct CDR3 sequences, over 9.5% occurring once. The specimen was whole blood. The receptors here all came from an adult who was a healthcare worker with PCR-confirmed SARS-CoV-2 infection or an uninfected control (not recorded which). CDR3s include the opening cysteine and the closing phenylalanine or tryptophan. A D gene is named only where the DNA matches it firmly. Some rows have no size entry. The others give once, few or many, or a class for an expanded clone.

size	D	V	J	DNA	CDR3
NA	TRBD1	TRBV3-1	TRBJ2-7	TGTGCCAGCAGCCAAGAGGGACAGGCCTACGAGCAGTACTTC	CASSQEGQAYEQYF
NA	TRBD1	TRBV7-2	TRBJ1-2	TGTGCCAGCAGTAAACCGGGACAGGGCTATGGCTACACCTTC	CASSKPGQGYGYTF
NA	TRBD2	TRBV5-5	TRBJ2-1	TGTGCCAGCAGCTTGAGACTAGCGGGAGGAATTTTAATCTCCTACAATGAGCAGTTCTTC	CASSLRLAGGILISYNEQFF
few	NA	TRBV11-2	TRBJ2-7	TGTGCCAGCAGCTTAATGGACGAGCAGTACTTC	CASSLMDEQYF
few	TRBD1	TRBV5-1	TRBJ2-7	TGCGCCAGCAGCCGGGACAGGCCCTACGAGCAGTACTTC	CASSRDRPYEQYF
NA	NA	TRBV19	TRBJ1-5	TGTGCCAGTAGCTCAACGGGGGTCCAGCCCCAGCATTTT	CASSSTGVQPQHF
NA	TRBD2	TRBV12-3/TRBV12-4	TRBJ2-1	TGTGCCAGCAGTTTTAAGCGGGACTACAATGAGCAGTTCTTC	CASSFKRDYNEQFF
many	NA	TRBV24-1	TRBJ2-1	TGTGCCACCAGTGCCCCACCGCCCTACAATGAGCAGTTCTTC	CATSAPPPYNEQFF
NA	TRBD2	TRBV29-1	TRBJ2-1	TGCAGTTTCTCTGGACTAGCGGGAGGGCCCTTCGGAAATGAGCAGTTCTTC	CSFSGLAGGPFGNEQFF
NA	NA	TRBV5-5	TRBJ1-1	TGTGCCACTACGAAGTCGTTCATGAACACTGAAGCTTTCTTT	CATTKSFMNTEAFF